Sequencing of this TCR beta chain was carried out in a study of cytomegalovirus exposure and HLA in healthy donors. Primers included in the PCR were 60 Vbeta and 13 Jbeta primers. Clones were sequenced by immunoSEQ multiplex PCR, and TCRdb holds only the in-frame ones, with some missing. The repertoire includes around 160,000 clones, about two thirds of them detected once, and 1.5% to 2% sits in the top ten. The trim removed 3 bases at V and 5 bases at J, leaving 16 bases unmatched. CDR1 is SEHNR, CDR2 FQNEAQ, per germline (reference sequence). CDR3 size: 17 residues. The sample was PBMCs. The TCR originated in a woman aged 18-30 years in good health and CMV-seronegative. The chain recombines TRBV7-9 with TRBJ2-7; 7 nucleotides line up with TRBD1. The CDR3 loop is CASSLGFNRGTYDEQYF. CDR3 coding DNA: TGTGCCAGCAGCTTGGGGTTTAACAGGGGAACCTATGACGAGCAGTACTTC. Supplemented by reference TRBV7-9 and TRBJ2-7, the full variable domain reads DTGVSQNPRHKITKRGQNVTFRCDPISEHNRLYWYRQTLGQGPEFLTYFQNEAQLEKSRLLSDRFSAERPKGSFSTLEIQRTEQGDSAMYLCASSLGFNRGTYDEQYFGPGTRLTVT.